This passage covers 6 T cell receptor beta chains from one sample sequenced in a study of control samples from healthy donors and cancer patients. Assay: immunoSEQ multiplex PCR; the TCRdb copy retains only in-frame clones and omits some. Counted here are 95,000 to 130,000 clones, 93% occurring once; the ten biggest clones make up roughly 2.7%. The material sequenced was blood. The receptors come from a man aged 25 to 40 in good health.

The V gene is TRBV11-2, the J gene TRBJ2-5; D is perhaps TRBD2 (5 bases). Germline assignment: CDR1 SGHAT and CDR2 FQNNGV. V was pared by 5 bases and J by 5 bases, with 9 bases between. CDR3 length: 12 amino acids. This CDR3 is CASSRTGETQYF. The CDR3 DNA is TGTGCCAGCAGCAGGACGGGGGAGACCCAGTACTTC.

This clone was detected once. In nucleotides, the CDR3 is TGTGCCAGCAGCCCGGGACAGGGGAACGAAAAACTGTTTTTT. It translates to CASSPGQGNEKLFF. This sequence joins TRBV7-3 and TRBJ1-4, with 10 positions matching TRBD1. The CDR3 is made up of 14 amino acids. V lost 5 bases and J lost 8; bases outside the gene matches: 5. CDR1 SGHTA and CDR2 FQGTGA come from the germline V gene.

The chain combines TRBV10-3 with TRBJ1-1; 8 positions match TRBD1. Trimming took 2 bases from V and 3 from J; bases not matched to a gene: 8. Per germline, CDR1 ENHRY and CDR2 SYGVKD. The CDR3 length is 16 residues. Here the CDR3 DNA reads TGTGCCATCAGTGAGCCCGGACAGGGAAGGGACACTGAAGCTTTCTTT. It specifies CAISEPGQGRDTEAFF.

The genes are TRBV5-1 and TRBJ2-7; 7 nucleotides line up with TRBD1. Germline CDR1 and CDR2: SGHRS and YFSETQ. J was trimmed by 2 bases and V by 4 bases; bases with no gene match: 12. The CDR3 contains 16 residues. The CDR3 nucleotides read TGCGCCAGCAGCGGGTGGACGACAGGGCAACCCTACGAGCAGTACGTC. Its translation is CASSGWTTGQPYEQYV.

This chain uses TRBV7-9 with TRBJ2-7; the D gene is possibly TRBD1 (6 bases). CDR1 and CDR2 (germline): SEHNR, FQNEAQ (reference sequence). There are 14 residues in the CDR3. V was shortened by 5 bases and J by 3 bases, with 14 bases between the two germline ends. The DNA for the CDR3 is TGTGCCAGCAGCCCCAGGGGATCGGACTACGAGCAGTACTTC. As protein: CASSPRGSDYEQYF.

The J gene is TRBJ2-3, the V gene TRBV30; 8 bases are a match to TRBD1. Germline loops: CDR1 GTSNPN, CDR2 SVGIG (reference sequence). The length of the CDR3 is 15 residues. V was pared by 2 bases and J by 2 bases, with 6 bases of the junction left unmatched. CDR3 amino acids: CAWSNGQGVTDTQYF. CDR3 in DNA: TGTGCCTGGAGTAACGGACAGGGCGTCACAGATACGCAGTATTTT.